This T cell receptor beta chain was recorded in a study of cytomegalovirus exposure and HLA in healthy donors (dated by TCRdb to 2016 to 2017). Regarding the research as a whole: According to a later analysis, one platform produced both the roughly 130 validation repertoires and the 620 or so repertoires of the first cohort. In addition to the first cohort of 666 subjects, a separate validation cohort of 120 different subjects was used. The aim of the study was to test whether cataloging public T cell receptors could identify signatures of past pathogen exposure. To predict cytomegalovirus infection status, the study combined high-throughput TCR immunosequencing, statistical association of individual TCRs with disease status, and machine learning.

Looking up the germline V gene (reference sequence) yields CDR1 DFQATT and CDR2 SNEGSKA. The CDR3 goes from the cysteine to the phenylalanine over 11 residues. The CDR3 DNA has 33 bases and is translated from base 1. V was cut back by 3 bases and J by 16 bases, leaving a gap of 16 bases between them. Donors formed part of the validation cohort, which comprised 120 subjects and was distinct from the first cohort of under 850 subjects. The library was produced with the immunoSEQ multiplex PCR assay. Per the authors' processing: A statistical classification framework was built to diagnose cytomegalovirus status from the catalog of TCR beta chain sequences. Here the immuneACCESS table is served through TCRdb, limited to in-frame sequences with V and J called. Missing clones are a known gap in these copies; in checked studies unresolved V genes cover under half, and the rest lacks a known reason. That table furnishes V, J and clone size, whereas the DNA furnished D and trimming. Within this sample are 90,000 to 150,000 clones, with 70% to 90% of them counted one time only. Of the sample, around 6% falls within the top ten clones.

Points on this clone: Its antigen is not yet known. Base qualities are not recorded, but no much larger clone differs from it by a single base.

What the authors observed across the whole study: According to the authors, the approach could potentially be generalized to other disease states and immunological phenotypes. Cytomegalovirus status was reported to be diagnosed by the classifier with high specificity and sensitivity in both the original and validation cohorts. In a later analysis, TCRs clustered in the first cohort were found to also tend to co-occur in the roughly 110 validation repertoires, with 85% to 95% of cluster scores above 0. Across donors, most TCR sequences were observed very rarely, whereas some public TCRs were present in many individuals. A later analysis lacked HLA typing for the validation cohort, so it scored co-occurrence in that cohort across all 120 or so repertoires. In the study, roughly 160 TCR beta chains were listed as associated with cytomegalovirus. In vitro tests confirmed that a few of the cytomegalovirus-associated TCR beta chains recognize cytomegalovirus antigens.

Sequencing input: PBMCs. This receptor was identified in a woman aged 18-35 years in good health and CMV-seropositive. The V and J genes are TRBV20-1 and TRBJ1-5, with TRBD1 as a weak D call on 5 bases. DNA sequence: TGCAGTGCTAGTTTGCGGGACGAAGAACATTTT. It encodes CSASLRDEEHF.